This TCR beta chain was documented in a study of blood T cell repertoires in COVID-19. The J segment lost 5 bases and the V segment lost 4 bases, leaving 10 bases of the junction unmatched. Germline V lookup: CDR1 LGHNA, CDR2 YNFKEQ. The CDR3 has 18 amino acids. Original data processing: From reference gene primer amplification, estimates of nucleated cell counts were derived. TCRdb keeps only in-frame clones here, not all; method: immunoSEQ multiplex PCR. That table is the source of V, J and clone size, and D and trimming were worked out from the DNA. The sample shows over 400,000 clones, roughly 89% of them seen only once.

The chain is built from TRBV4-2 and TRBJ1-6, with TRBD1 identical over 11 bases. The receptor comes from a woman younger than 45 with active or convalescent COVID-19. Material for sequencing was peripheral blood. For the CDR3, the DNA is TGTGCCAGCAGCCGCGGACAGGGGGCGGACTTGAATAATTCACCCCTCCACTTT. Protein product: CASSRGQGADLNNSPLHF.